This T cell receptor beta chain was identified during a study of shared clonotypes between healthy human individuals. Study observations and caveats: Depth was large, yet rarefaction showed that sorted-subset sequencing was incomplete. Clonotypes shared by all four sorted-subset donors had higher generation probabilities than non-shared clonotypes.

Germline V CDR1 and CDR2: SGDLS, YYNGEE. The CDR3 is 14 amino acids. V lost 3 bases and J lost 4, with 13 bases in between. TCRdb's copy holds only in-frame clones and misses some; the assay was immunoSEQ multiplex PCR. Of millions of clones detected, 90% to 95% appear once; the ten largest clones hold 0.13%. For this clone: Its target is not known.

The clonotype was recovered from a man younger than 35 in good health. Input material: naive CD4+ T cells sorted from blood. The subset here: CD45RA+ positively selected. The chain joins TRBV9 to TRBJ1-1; TRBD1 might be the D (5 bases). This chain's CDR3 is CASSGQAGGTEAFF. DNA of the CDR3: TGTGCCAGCAGCGGCCAGGCGGGGGGCACTGAAGCTTTCTTT.